This passage covers 28 T cell receptor beta chains from one sample sequenced in a study of radiation and T cells in renal cell carcinoma. This table comes from immunoSEQ multiplex PCR, and its TCRdb copy is limited to in-frame clones, with some not included. Of 90,000 to 95,000 clones in the sample, 82% were seen once. Time point denoted: baseline pretreatment blood. Noted treatment: 15 Gy SBRT to primary tumor, nephrectomy 4 weeks later. Sequencing used blood, obtained from a patient whose treatment included radiotherapy and nephrectomy. These TCRs come from a man in his sixties with renal cell carcinoma.

This clone came up once. The rearrangement joins TRBV4-3 to TRBJ2-7; D might be TRBD1 or TRBD2, each matching 6 bases. CDR1 LGHNA and CDR2 YSLEER come from the germline V gene. The CDR3 loop spans 17 amino acids. Trimming cost V 4 bases and J 6 bases, with 25 bases left between them. Here the CDR3 DNA reads TGCGCCAGCAGCCCCGGTGGGGGGCATTCCATCATCCCCGAGCAGTACTTC. Encoded protein: CASSPGGGHSIIPEQYF.

This clone was seen a single time. This chain joins TRBV19 and TRBJ2-1; D may be TRBD2 (6 bases). Trimming took 6 bases from V and 12 from J, leaving 21 bases between them. The CDR3 has 14 residues. CDR1 and CDR2 (germline): LNHDA, SQIVND (reference sequence). This chain's CDR3 is CASRPEGEWVGQFF. DNA for the CDR3: TGTGCCAGTAGGCCGGAGGGAGAATGGGTGGGGCAGTTCTTC.

This clone has a handful of counts. CDR3 residues: CASSLQAGLGTEEKLFF. The CDR3, as DNA: TGTGCCAGCAGTTTACAAGCAGGGTTGGGGACTGAGGAAAAACTGTTTTTT. The chain has TRBV28 and TRBJ1-4, with D perhaps TRBD1 (5 bases). Germline-derived CDR1 and CDR2 are MDHEN and SYDVKM. Deletions cut 2 bases from V and 8 bases from J, with 21 bases between. The CDR3 sequence is 17 residues long.

The rearrangement joins TRBV10-2 to TRBJ2-3; D is possibly TRBD2 (6 bases). CDR1 is WSHSY and CDR2 is SAAADI in the germline V gene. CDR3 length: 14 residues. Between the trimmed V and J ends, which lost 3 bases and 2 bases, there was a span of 9 bases. CDR3 DNA sequence: TGCGCCAGCAGTGAATCGGGAGCCACAGATACGCAGTATTTT. Translated: CASSESGATDTQYF.

The chain is built from TRBV7-8 and TRBJ1-1, with a weak D call TRBD1 (5 bases). V gave up 9 bases and J gave up 0 bases, with 14 bases separating them. The CDR3 runs to 14 residues. Germline V CDR1 and CDR2: SGHVS, FQNEAQ. CDR3 nucleotide sequence: TGTGCCAGTGCCGCAGGGTACATGAACACTGAAGCTTTCTTT. Amino acid sequence: CASAAGYMNTEAFF.

This clone was seen a few times. V and J are TRBV19 and TRBJ2-3; 8 nucleotides line up with TRBD2. This CDR3 comprises 14 residues. CDR1 is LNHDA, CDR2 SQIVND, per germline (reference sequence). Trimming took 10 bases from V and 8 from J; bases not matched to a gene: 14. CDR3 sequence reads: CATSELAGQGTQYF. The CDR3 region has the DNA TGTGCCACCTCCGAGCTAGCGGGTCAGGGTACGCAGTATTTT.

The V call is TRBV29-1, the J call TRBJ2-5; 13 nucleotides align to TRBD2. The CDR3 consists of 14 residues. Germline V gives CDR1 SQVTM, CDR2 ANQGSEA. J was trimmed by 2 bases and V by 6 bases; bases with no gene match: 3. The CDR3: CSVGGLAGQETQYF. For the CDR3, the DNA is TGCAGCGTCGGGGGACTAGCGGGACAAGAGACCCAGTACTTC.

The chain recombines TRBV25-1 with TRBJ2-1, with 13 positions matching TRBD2. The CDR3 consists of 15 residues. The V gene's germline CDR1 is MGHDK and CDR2 SYGVNS. The V segment lost 6 bases and the J segment 6 bases; nucleotides outside the gene matches: 5. CDR3 nucleotide sequence: TGTGCCAGCAGGCCGCGACTAGCGGGAGGCAATGAGCAGTTCTTC. Translated: CASRPRLAGGNEQFF.

The chain is built from TRBV19 and TRBJ2-2; D is perhaps TRBD2 (6 bases). The CDR3 has 16 residues. The V gene's germline CDR1 is LNHDA and CDR2 SQIVND (reference sequence). Trimming removed 5 bases at V and 5 bases at J, with 18 bases between. Here the CDR3 reads CASSVPGTGRTGELFF. CDR3 bases: TGTGCCAGTAGTGTTCCAGGGACGGGGAGGACCGGGGAGCTGTTTTTT.

V gene TRBV29-1 combines with J gene TRBJ2-5, with 14 bases fitting TRBD2. J lost 8 bases, V lost 8 bases, and 13 bases had no gene match. This CDR3 is built from 15 residues. CDR1 and CDR2 (germline): SQVTM, ANQGSEA. Written as DNA, the CDR3 is TGCAGCCACCTCCGGTCGGGACTAGCGGGAGCAACCCAGTACTTC. It translates to CSHLRSGLAGATQYF. Variable domain in full (rest from reference TRBV29-1 and TRBJ2-5): SAVISQKPSRDICQRGTSLTIQCQVDSQVTMMFWYRQQPGQSLTLIATANQGSEATYESGFVIDKFPISRPNLTFSTLTVSNMSPEDSSIYLCSHLRSGLAGATQYFGPGTRLLVL.

The gene calls are TRBV6-5 and TRBJ1-5; D unclear. V lost 6 bases and J 4 bases, leaving 7 bases between the germline ends. Germline-derived CDR1 and CDR2 are MNHEY and SVGAGI. The CDR3 totals 12 residues. CDR3 in amino acids: CASSGPNQPQHF. CDR3 nucleotides: TGTGCCAGCAGCGGGCCGAATCAGCCCCAGCATTTT.

The chain carries TRBV9 and TRBJ2-7, with 14 bases fitting TRBD2. In germline, CDR1 is SGDLS, CDR2 YYNGEE. The trim removed 4 bases at V and 5 bases at J, leaving 17 bases unmatched. The length of the CDR3 is 19 residues. The CDR3 region is CASSHTSGTSGSILDEQYF. The CDR3 DNA is TGTGCCAGCAGCCACACTTCCGGGACTAGCGGGAGCATCCTTGACGAGCAGTACTTC.

This chain joins TRBV6-5 and TRBJ1-3; D might be TRBD1 (5 bases). The V end was cut by 6 bases, the J end by 2 bases, with 11 bases between. The length of the CDR3 is 14 residues. In germline, CDR1 is MNHEY, CDR2 SVGAGI. The chain's CDR3 is CASRPGGTGNTIYF. The CDR3 coding sequence is TGTGCCAGCAGACCCGGGGGGACTGGAAACACCATATATTTT.

V and J are TRBV10-3 and TRBJ2-1; tentative D call: TRBD1 (5 bases). V lost 10 bases and J lost 9, with 16 bases in between. The germline CDR1 and CDR2 sequences are ENHRY and SYGVKD. The CDR3 runs to 12 residues. The CDR3 bases are TGTGCCACCCGGACGGGCCAGGGTGAGCAGTTCTTC. Translation: CATRTGQGEQFF.

The chain employs TRBV7-9 and TRBJ2-1; tentative D call: TRBD2 (5 bases). This CDR3 is built from 12 residues. Germline assignment: CDR1 SEHNR and CDR2 FQNEAQ (reference sequence). V lost 7 bases and J lost 8, with 12 bases in between. The CDR3 here is CASTQGSYEQFF. The CDR3 DNA reads TGTGCCAGCACCCAAGGGAGCTATGAGCAGTTCTTC.

This sequence joins TRBV4-2 and TRBJ2-3, with TRBD2 identical over 7 bases. CDR3 length equals 17 residues. The germline V gene encodes CDR1 LGHNA and CDR2 YNFKEQ. V shed 0 bases, J shed 0 bases, and the junction held 6 bases outside the gene matches. The CDR3 nucleotides read TGTGCCAGCAGCCAAGAAGGATCTAGCGGAAGCACAGATACGCAGTATTTT. It specifies CASSQEGSSGSTDTQYF.

V gene TRBV29-1 combines with J gene TRBJ2-2; 12 bases are a match to TRBD2. The trim removed 7 bases at V and 8 bases at J, leaving 20 bases unmatched. CDR1 and CDR2 (germline): SQVTM, ANQGSEA. This CDR3 contains 18 residues. The CDR3 DNA sequence: TGCAGCGCAATTCCGGCTAGCGGGAGGGCCGCGCAGGGGGGGGAGCTGTTTTTT. Translating gives CSAIPASGRAAQGGELFF.

V is TRBV19 and J is TRBJ1-4; no firm D call. Between the trimmed V and J ends, which lost 8 bases and 4 bases, there was a span of 11 bases. CDR3 length equals 13 residues. CDR1 is LNHDA, CDR2 SQIVND, per germline (reference sequence). DNA for the CDR3: TGTGCCAGTCTCAACGACGGTAATGAAAAACTGTTTTTT. Translation: CASLNDGNEKLFF. Filled out from reference TRBV19 and TRBJ1-4, the complete variable domain reads DGGITQSPKYLFRKEGQNVTLSCEQNLNHDAMYWYRQDPGQGLRLIYYSQIVNDFQKGDIAEGYSVSREKKESFPLTVTSAQKNPTAFYLCASLNDGNEKLFFGSGTQLSVL.

The chain couples TRBV18 to TRBJ2-7; TRBD1 might be the D (6 bases). The CDR3 covers 12 residues. Trimming cost V 5 bases and J 7 bases, with 12 bases left between them. In germline, CDR1 is KGHSH, CDR2 LQKENI. CDR3 coding DNA: TGTGCCAGCTCATTGAACAGGGAGGAGCAGTACTTC. Translated: CASSLNREEQYF.

The gene calls are TRBV7-2 and TRBJ1-3, with 10 bases matching TRBD1. The CDR3 has 15 amino acids. V lost 3 bases, J lost 7 bases, and 6 bases stayed unmatched. Germline loops: CDR1 SGHTA, CDR2 FQGNSA. For the CDR3, the DNA is TGTGCCAGCAGCTTCGGGACAGGGGACCAGAACACCATATATTTT. Translated, it gives CASSFGTGDQNTIYF.

CDR3 in DNA: TGTGCCAGCAGCAAAGAGGTAGGCAGGGTCACAGATACGCAGTATTTT. This gives the protein CASSKEVGRVTDTQYF. V is TRBV21-1 and J is TRBJ2-3; TRBD1, the table's D call, was not compared with the DNA. TRBV21-1 is shown as a pseudogene. The CDR3 has 16 residues.

This chain links TRBV9 with TRBJ2-5; D remains ambiguous. The CDR3 length is 13 residues. The germline CDR1 and CDR2 sequences are SGDLS and YYNGEE. Trimming removed 5 bases at V and 1 base at J, with 9 bases between. The CDR3 region is CASSYSSQETQYF. For the CDR3, the DNA is TGTGCCAGCAGTTATAGCAGCCAAGAGACCCAGTACTTC.

This clone has a single count. V usage is TRBV10-3 and J usage is TRBJ2-3; TRBD2 matches at 9 bases. This CDR3 spans 15 amino acids. With V trimmed by 11 bases and J by 2 bases, 11 bases remained unmatched. Germline lookup yields CDR1 ENHRY and CDR2 SYGVKD. In DNA form, the CDR3 reads TGTGCCTCGGAGGATCTAGCGGGGAACACAGATACGCAGTATTTT. This encodes CASEDLAGNTDTQYF.

Only a few counts were recorded for this clone. V is TRBV10-1 and J is TRBJ2-7; D unclear. Between the trimmed V and J ends, which lost 8 bases and 2 bases, there was a span of 16 bases. The germline V gene has CDR1 WNHNN and CDR2 SYGVQD (reference sequence). This CDR3 is built from 14 residues. The CDR3 protein is CASRTRFPPYEQYF. The CDR3 DNA is TGCGCCAGCCGGACGCGGTTCCCACCCTACGAGCAGTACTTC.

The V gene is TRBV19, the J gene TRBJ1-1, with TRBD1 matching 7 bases. Germline CDR1 LNHDA, CDR2 SQIVND (reference sequence). The CDR3 contains 15 residues. V lost 4 bases to trimming and J lost 4 bases; unmatched junction nucleotides: 9. The CDR3 bases are TGTGCCAGTAGTACCCACAGGGGCCGCCTCACTGAAGCTTTCTTT. Protein product: CASSTHRGRLTEAFF.

The rearrangement links TRBV19 to TRBJ2-7; tentatively, D is TRBD1 (6 bases). The V gene's germline CDR1 is LNHDA and CDR2 SQIVND (reference sequence). The V end was cut by 8 bases, the J end by 1 base, with 18 bases between. The CDR3 is 15 residues long. CDR3 in DNA: TGTGCCAGTGAAACCCACAGGGATGGTTCCTACGAGCAGTACTTC. Protein sequence: CASETHRDGSYEQYF.

The rearrangement links TRBV28 to TRBJ2-1, with TRBD1 matching over 9 bases. The CDR3 runs to 16 residues. V shed 5 bases and J 9 bases; nucleotides not matched to a gene: 14. Germline CDR1 reads MDHEN; CDR2 reads SYDVKM. Here the CDR3 reads CASSPPPGQGLGEQFF. The CDR3 DNA follows: TGTGCCAGCAGTCCCCCTCCTGGACAGGGGCTTGGTGAGCAGTTCTTC.

The chain has TRBV4-1 and TRBJ2-1; 12 bases are a match to TRBD2. V trimming: 1 base; J trimming: 0 bases; junction bases outside the gene matches: 7. Germline V gives CDR1 MGHRA, CDR2 YSYEKL. The CDR3 extends over 19 amino acids. The CDR3 spells CASSQVGGLAGGSYNEQFF. Written as DNA, the CDR3 is TGCGCCAGCAGCCAAGTGGGGGGACTAGCGGGTGGCTCCTACAATGAGCAGTTCTTC.